This T cell receptor beta chain originates from a study of blood T cell repertoires in COVID-19. Whole-study context: Both acute and convalescent COVID-19 samples were obtained from the United States, Italy and Spain. Sources were T cells, B-cell-depleted T cells, or PBMCs; the material itself was cDNA or gDNA.

The germline gives CDR1 MNHNS, CDR2 SASEGT. V lost 2 bases and J lost 9, with 8 bases in between. This CDR3 contains 13 residues. As handled by the study authors: Reference gene primer amplification gave nucleated cell count estimates. Some clones are missing from TCRdb's copy, which holds only in-frame ones; the method was immunoSEQ multiplex PCR. V and J calls and clone size come straight from that table; D and trimming were deduced from the DNA. Among about 240,000 clones listed, around 90% were seen once. Sequencing used peripheral blood. The rearrangement joins TRBV6-1 to TRBJ1-6; D gene unclear. This sequence originates from a man in his sixties who had recovered from COVID-19. CDR3 in amino acids: CASSEIEFSPLHF. The CDR3 DNA follows: TGTGCCAGCAGTGAAATCGAGTTTTCACCCCTCCACTTT.